The rows below give T cell receptor beta chains drawn from one sample of a study of T-cell reconstitution after alpha-beta-depleted transplantation in children. TCRdb processed the PCR reads anew with MiXCR; each CDR3 protein has one entry. Among under 140,000 distinct CDR3 sequences listed, 10% to 13% were seen once. Sequencing was performed on PBMCs from the stem cell graft donor, taken from the stem cell graft. These receptors were taken from a human donor who donated a stem cell graft to a child with acute lymphoblastic leukemia. Each CDR3 is given with its conserved first and last residue. Each record gives: CDR3 protein, CDR3 DNA, clone size, D gene, V gene, J gene. D genes are given only for firm matches. Only some rows state a clone size, as once, few, many or a class for expanded clones.

CDR3: CSARWLTTGELFF
DNA: TGCAGTGCTAGATGGCTGACCACCGGGGAGCTGTTTTTT
size: many
D: -
V: TRBV20-1
J: TRBJ2-2

CDR3: CSARDRLAGVQETQYF
DNA: TGCAGTGCTAGAGATCGACTAGCGGGAGTCCAAGAGACCCAGTACTTC
size: many
D: TRBD2
V: TRBV20-1
J: TRBJ2-5

CDR3: CASSVSGQGSYEQYF
DNA: TGTGCCAGCAGCGTTTCGGGACAGGGTTCCTACGAGCAGTACTTC
size: many
D: TRBD1
V: TRBV9
J: TRBJ2-7

CDR3: CARWGVGELFF
DNA: TGTGCCAGGTGGGGGGTCGGGGAGCTGTTTTTT
size: many
D: -
V: TRBV6-1
J: TRBJ2-2

CDR3: CSARGGVGGPDTQYF
DNA: TGCAGTGCTAGAGGGGGTGTGGGAGGGCCAGATACGCAGTATTTT
size: many
D: TRBD2
V: TRBV20-1
J: TRBJ2-3

CDR3: CASSLPIAGDYNEQFF
DNA: TGCGCCAGCAGCTTACCTATAGCGGGAGACTACAATGAGCAGTTCTTC
size: many
D: TRBD2
V: TRBV5-1
J: TRBJ2-1

CDR3: CASSPSAYGYTF
DNA: TGTGCCAGCAGCCCTTCGGCCTATGGCTACACCTTC
size: many
D: -
V: TRBV6-5
J: TRBJ1-2

CDR3: CASSLFLREARLTDTQYF
DNA: TGCGCCAGCAGCTTGTTTTTGCGGGAGGCCCGGCTCACAGATACGCAGTATTTT
size: many
D: TRBD2
V: TRBV5-1
J: TRBJ2-3

CDR3: CSSGDPVRAGALYNEQFF
DNA: TGCAGTTCAGGGGACCCGGTGCGAGCGGGAGCGCTATACAATGAGCAGTTCTTC
size: many
D: TRBD2
V: TRBV20-1
J: TRBJ2-1

CDR3: CSASRDRLYEQYF
DNA: TGCAGTGCCAGCCGGGACAGGTTATACGAGCAGTACTTC
size: many
D: TRBD1
V: TRBV20-1
J: TRBJ2-7

CDR3: CSVGQTENTEAFF
DNA: TGCAGCGTAGGACAGACAGAGAACACTGAAGCTTTCTTT
size: many
D: -
V: TRBV29-1
J: TRBJ1-1

CDR3: CASSFGRGRGSYEQYF
DNA: TGTGCCAGCAGTTTTGGTCGAGGGCGGGGCTCCTACGAGCAGTACTTC
size: many
D: -
V: TRBV12-3/TRBV12-4
J: TRBJ2-7

CDR3: CASSFITGQRGEQFF
DNA: TGTGCCAGCAGCTTCATAACCGGGCAGAGGGGTGAGCAGTTCTTC
size: -
D: -
V: TRBV9
J: TRBJ2-1

CDR3: CASSPPVGENYGYTF
DNA: TGTGCCAGCAGCCCGCCGGTAGGGGAGAACTATGGCTACACCTTC
size: many
D: -
V: TRBV4-2
J: TRBJ1-2

CDR3: CSTETGSTEAFF
DNA: TGCAGCACCGAGACAGGGTCCACTGAAGCTTTCTTT
size: many
D: TRBD1
V: TRBV29-1
J: TRBJ1-1